Each of the 3 T cell receptor beta chains below was sequenced from the same sample in a study of blood T cell repertoires in COVID-19. Sequenced by immunoSEQ multiplex PCR; TCRdb stores in-frame clones only, minus some. The sample includes 110,000 to 150,000 clones, roughly four fifths of them seen just once. The specimen was peripheral blood. These receptors all stem from a human donor in a cohort sampled during active COVID-19.

This clone was seen a single time. The chain combines TRBV7-8 with TRBJ2-3; TRBD2 matches at 14 bases. The CDR3 length is 22 residues. V trimming: 5 bases; J trimming: 0 bases; junction bases outside the gene matches: 19. Per germline, CDR1 SGHVS and CDR2 FQNEAQ. Here the CDR3 reads CASSTGTSGSHRLRPSTDTQYF. In DNA form, the CDR3 reads TGTGCCAGCAGCACCGGGACTAGCGGGAGCCATCGGCTTCGCCCTAGCACAGATACGCAGTATTTT.

The sample holds one count of this clone. The chain employs TRBV5-1 and TRBJ2-7, with TRBD2 identical over 7 bases. Germline V gene sequence: CDR1 SGHRS, CDR2 YFSETQ. The CDR3 is 15 residues long. With V trimmed by 4 bases and J by 5 bases, 12 bases remained unmatched. The CDR3 DNA reads TGCGCCAGCAGCCCCTCCGGACTAGGGTCCAACGAGCAGTACTTC. Amino acid sequence: CASSPSGLGSNEQYF.

The sample holds one count of this clone. V usage is TRBV9 and J usage is TRBJ2-7, with a possible D match to TRBD2 (6 bases). There are 15 residues in the CDR3. Germline CDR1 SGDLS, CDR2 YYNGEE. Trimming took 4 bases from V and 3 from J, leaving 17 bases between them. The CDR3 DNA reads TGTGCCAGCAGCACCGGCGGGGCGGTCCACTACGAGCAGTACTTC. This translates into CASSTGGAVHYEQYF.